The 16 T cell receptor beta chains presented below share a single source sample, sequenced in a study of radiotherapy plus CTLA-4 blockade in lung cancer. TCRdb's table, derived via immunoSEQ multiplex PCR, lists solely in-frame clones and lacks some. This table has around 99,000 clones, about 91% appearing once. The sequencing used peripheral blood, collected from a patient treated with radiotherapy plus ipilimumab. Receptor source: a human donor with non-small cell lung cancer that progressed on radiotherapy plus ipilimumab.

A few counts support this clone. The chain has TRBV6-6 and TRBJ1-1; TRBD1 is a possible D gene (5 bases). CDR1 and CDR2 from the germline V gene are MNHNY and SVGAGI (reference sequence). The germline V and J ends were trimmed by 9 bases and 1 base, with 12 bases remaining between them. There are 13 residues in the CDR3. The CDR3 loop is CASADGQNTEAFF. The CDR3 nucleotides read TGTGCCAGTGCGGACGGACAGAACACTGAAGCTTTCTTT.

The CDR3 DNA follows: TGTGCCAGCAGCTTGGGGCCGGAGCGCACCTACGAGCAGTACTTC. This translates into CASSLGPERTYEQYF. V is TRBV7-8 and J is TRBJ2-7; tentative D call: TRBD1 (5 bases). CDR3 length equals 15 residues. Looked up from germline, CDR1 is SGHVS and CDR2 is FQNEAQ. The germline V and J ends were trimmed by 3 bases and 2 bases, with 14 bases remaining between them.

This chain connects TRBV6-5 to TRBJ2-7, with TRBD2 as a possible D gene (5 bases). This CDR3 has 15 amino acids. The germline V gene has CDR1 MNHEY and CDR2 SVGAGI. V was clipped by 5 bases and J by 3 bases, with 17 bases between them. CDR3 nucleotides: TGTGCCAGCAGTCGGGTTTACGGGATCGGCTACGAGCAGTACTTC. This gives the protein CASSRVYGIGYEQYF.

V and J are TRBV5-6 and TRBJ1-1; D unresolved. Germline V gives CDR1 SGHDT, CDR2 YYEEEE. The CDR3 runs 12 residues. V was clipped by 0 bases and J by 0 bases, with 0 bases between them. This CDR3 is CASSLVNTEAFF. The CDR3 DNA sequence: TGTGCCAGCAGCTTGGTGAACACTGAAGCTTTCTTT. Full variable domain (outside the CDR3, taken from reference TRBV5-6 and TRBJ1-1): DAGVTQSPTHLIKTRGQQVTLRCSPKSGHDTVSWYQQALGQGPQFIFQYYEEEERQRGNFPDRFSGHQFPNYSSELNVNALLLGDSALYLCASSLVNTEAFFGQGTRLTVV.

V and J are TRBV19 and TRBJ2-7; 7 positions agree with TRBD1. Trimming removed 0 bases from V and 13 bases from J; junction bases left unmatched: 9. This CDR3 is 13 amino acids long. Germline V gene lookup returns CDR1 LNHDA and CDR2 SQIVND (reference sequence). The CDR3 DNA sequence: TGTGCCAGTAGTATAGACAGGGGGTCTGCCATCTACTTC. Residues: CASSIDRGSAIYF.

This clone was seen just once. In DNA, the CDR3 is TGTGCCAGCAGTGTACAGGTGGGGAGCACAGATACGCAGTATTTT. Translated, it gives CASSVQVGSTDTQYF. The rearrangement joins TRBV6-1 to TRBJ2-3; D is perhaps TRBD1 (5 bases). The CDR3 runs 15 residues. V lost 4 bases and J lost 0, with 11 bases in between. Germline values: CDR1 MNHNS, CDR2 SASEGT.

In this sample, this clone turned up once. The chain combines TRBV5-1 with TRBJ1-4, with D perhaps TRBD1 (6 bases). The CDR3 totals 14 residues. V was pared by 4 bases and J by 5 bases, with 12 bases between. Germline V gene lookup returns CDR1 SGHRS and CDR2 YFSETQ. CDR3 sequence reads: CASSMGGSNEKLFF. CDR3 in DNA: TGCGCCAGCAGCATGGGGGGCAGCAATGAAAAACTGTTTTTT. The whole variable domain, filled in from reference TRBV5-1 and TRBJ1-4, reads KAGVTQTPRYLIKTRGQQVTLSCSPISGHRSVSWYQQTPGQGLQFLFEYFSETQRNKGNFPGRFSGRQFSNSRSEMNVSTLELGDSALYLCASSMGGSNEKLFFGSGTQLSVL.

This clone is a singleton in its sample. The V call is TRBV5-8, the J call TRBJ1-2; D may be TRBD1 (5 bases). Deletions cut 1 base from V and 6 bases from J, with 7 bases between. The CDR3 spans 12 residues. CDR1 and CDR2 (germline): SGHTS, YDEGEE. The CDR3 sequence is CASSLSGNGYTF. CDR3 DNA: TGTGCCAGCAGCTTGTCAGGGAATGGCTACACCTTC. Drawing the rest from reference TRBV5-8 and TRBJ1-2, the complete variable domain is EAGVTQSPTHLIKTRGQQATLRCSPISGHTSVYWYQQALGLGLQFLLWYDEGEERNRGNFPPRFSGRQFPNYSSELNVNALELEDSALYLCASSLSGNGYTFGSGTRLTVV.

CDR3 sequence: CASSPQGAKGNQPQHF. In nucleotides, the CDR3 is TGTGCCAGCTCACCACAGGGGGCAAAGGGCAATCAGCCCCAGCATTTT. The rearrangement uses TRBV18 and TRBJ1-5, with 7 bases fitting TRBD1. Looked up from germline, CDR1 is KGHSH and CDR2 is LQKENI. The CDR3 runs 16 residues. V shed 1 base and J 2 bases; nucleotides not matched to a gene: 5.

The gene calls are TRBV2 and TRBJ2-5; TRBD1 agrees at 8 bases. There are 16 residues in the CDR3. Germline CDR1 reads SNHLY; CDR2 reads FYNNEI. J lost 1 base, V lost 5 bases, and 9 bases had no gene match. CDR3 nucleotide sequence: TGTGCCAGCAGTCCACCCGGACAGGGTACCCAAGAGACCCAGTACTTC. It encodes CASSPPGQGTQETQYF.

This sequence joins TRBV6-1 and TRBJ2-5, with a weak D call TRBD2 (5 bases). Trimming left V 7 bases short and J 2 bases short, with 11 bases between. The CDR3 totals 13 residues. Looked up from germline, CDR1 is MNHNS and CDR2 is SASEGT. The CDR3 coding sequence is TGTGCCAGCAAGAGGGCTATTCAAGAGACCCAGTACTTC. Translating it yields CASKRAIQETQYF.

The chain employs TRBV6-5 and TRBJ1-1; perhaps TRBD1 as D (6 bases). The CDR3 is 15 residues long. Germline CDR1 MNHEY, CDR2 SVGAGI. The ends were cut back, 3 bases at V and 1 base at J, with 12 bases in the middle. The CDR3 coding sequence is TGTGCCAGCAGTTATTCGACACAGGGGAACACTGAAGCTTTCTTT. Its protein product is CASSYSTQGNTEAFF.

This rearrangement joins TRBV25-1 to TRBJ2-2; D might be TRBD2 (7 bases). V gave up 6 bases and J gave up 4 bases, with 18 bases separating them. Germline V lookup: CDR1 MGHDK, CDR2 SYGVNS. CDR3 length equals 16 residues. This CDR3 is CASSPLGGGVTGELFF. CDR3 DNA sequence: TGTGCCAGCAGCCCTCTAGGGGGAGGGGTCACCGGGGAGCTGTTTTTT.

The chain recombines TRBV28 with TRBJ1-1; D not resolved. The CDR3 contains 13 residues. V was clipped by 7 bases and J by 3 bases, with 12 bases between them. The germline CDR1 and CDR2 sequences are MDHEN and SYDVKM. The CDR3 nucleotides read TGTGCCAGCACCCCCCCCATCTACACTGAAGCTTTCTTT. It specifies CASTPPIYTEAFF.

This chain links TRBV11-3 with TRBJ1-1, with D uncertain. With 0 bases removed from V and 11 bases from J, the gap between germline ends came to 13 bases. This CDR3 has 13 amino acids. Germline-derived CDR1 and CDR2 are SGHNT and YENEEA. In DNA, the CDR3 is TGTGCCAGCAGCTTAGATCCGGCATTTAGGGCTTTCTTT. Encoded protein: CASSLDPAFRAFF.

The J gene is TRBJ2-1, the V gene TRBV2, with 7 positions matching TRBD2. The ends lost 7 bases at V and 2 bases at J; junction bases unmatched: 5. CDR3 length: 14 residues. CDR1 SNHLY and CDR2 FYNNEI come from the germline V gene. CDR3 sequence: CASTAGDAYNEQFF. The CDR3 DNA follows: TGTGCCAGCACCGCGGGAGACGCCTACAATGAGCAGTTCTTC.